The 13 T cell receptor beta chains below come from one sample, sequenced in a study of shared clonotypes between healthy human individuals. The data were produced by immunoSEQ multiplex PCR, yet TCRdb's version contains in-frame clones alone and is incomplete. The repertoire holds about 820,000 clones, with 90% to 95% as singletons. Positively selected for CCR7, the CD45RO-negative cells used as naive CD8 cells excluded terminally differentiated effector memory CD45RA+ cells. Sequenced: naive CD8+ T cells sorted from blood. These TCRs come from a man under 40 in good health.

The rearrangement uses TRBV7-9 and TRBJ2-2; D unclear. Germline loops: CDR1 SEHNR, CDR2 FQNEAQ (reference sequence). The CDR3 contains 12 residues. Trimming shortened V by 8 bases and J by 7 bases, and 11 bases separated the two germline ends. For the CDR3, the DNA is TGTGCCAGCTCGGAGTTGGACGGGGAGCTGTTTTTT. Translated, it gives CASSELDGELFF.

For the CDR3, the DNA is TGTGCCAGCAGCTTAGGGGGACAGGTGATGACAGATACGCAGTATTTT. It codes for CASSLGGQVMTDTQYF. V usage is TRBV7-3 and J usage is TRBJ2-3; 8 bases agree with TRBD1. The CDR3 is 16 amino acids. The J segment lost 3 bases and the V segment lost 2 bases, leaving 7 bases of the junction unmatched. The V gene's germline CDR1 is SGHTA and CDR2 FQGTGA.

This clone turned up a few times. The chain has TRBV20-1 and TRBJ2-1; D is unresolved. CDR1 and CDR2 (germline): DFQATT, SNEGSKA (reference sequence). V was trimmed by 4 bases and J by 4 bases, leaving 5 bases between them. CDR3 length equals 11 residues. CDR3 loop: CSATEYNEQFF. The CDR3 DNA reads TGCAGTGCTACAGAGTACAATGAGCAGTTCTTC.

V gene TRBV7-8 combines with J gene TRBJ2-3; 10 bases match TRBD1. V shed 1 base and J 0 bases; nucleotides not matched to a gene: 1. There are 16 residues in the CDR3. The germline V gene has CDR1 SGHVS and CDR2 FQNEAQ. In nucleotides, the CDR3 is TGTGCCAGCAGCTTAGGGACAGGGGGGAGCACAGATACGCAGTATTTT. The encoded protein is CASSLGTGGSTDTQYF.

The chain recombines TRBV4-3 with TRBJ2-7; TRBD1 matches 9 bases. CDR3 size: 16 residues. Germline CDR1 is LGHNA and CDR2 is YSLEER. Trimming at V came to 3 bases and at J to 0 bases, leaving 6 bases not matched to a gene. This chain's CDR3 is CASSQDPGQGSYEQYF. Written as DNA, the CDR3 is TGCGCCAGCAGCCAGGACCCGGGACAGGGCTCCTACGAGCAGTACTTC.

The chain employs TRBV7-2 and TRBJ2-1; D ambiguous. CDR3 length: 15 amino acids. Germline V gives CDR1 SGHTA, CDR2 FQGNSA. V lost 2 bases and J lost 5, with 13 bases in between. This CDR3 reads CASSLPGRHDNEQFF. CDR3 in DNA: TGTGCCAGCAGCTTACCGGGCCGGCACGACAATGAGCAGTTCTTC.

This sequence joins TRBV27 and TRBJ1-1, with D possibly being TRBD1 (6 bases). This CDR3 region has 17 residues. Germline-derived CDR1 and CDR2 are MNHEY and SMNVEV (reference sequence). Trimming stripped 3 bases from V and 1 base from J, with 18 bases between. CDR3 residues: CASSFYHGRDKNTEAFF. CDR3 DNA sequence: TGTGCCAGCAGTTTTTATCACGGCAGGGACAAGAACACTGAAGCTTTCTTT.

The rearrangement joins TRBV5-4 to TRBJ2-1, with D possibly matching TRBD2 (5 bases). This CDR3 is built from 13 residues. Between the trimmed V and J ends, which lost 6 bases and 3 bases, there was a span of 10 bases. Germline values: CDR1 SGHNT, CDR2 YYREEE (reference sequence). CDR3 sequence: CASNDGDYNEQFF. For the CDR3, the DNA is TGTGCCAGCAACGACGGGGACTACAATGAGCAGTTCTTC.

The V gene is TRBV19, the J gene TRBJ1-2; D might be TRBD1 (5 bases). This CDR3 region has 15 residues. V was shortened by 5 bases and J by 1 base, with 14 bases between the two germline ends. Germline V lookup: CDR1 LNHDA, CDR2 SQIVND (reference sequence). The CDR3 DNA sequence: TGTGCCAGTAGTGTAAAGGGGCTATATAACTATGGCTACACCTTC. Encoded protein: CASSVKGLYNYGYTF.

The J gene is TRBJ2-7, the V gene TRBV18; a possible D gene is TRBD2 (6 bases). The V gene lost 3 bases and the J gene lost 1 base, with 16 bases spanning the gap. Germline V lookup: CDR1 KGHSH, CDR2 LQKENI. The CDR3 loop spans 16 amino acids. DNA of the CDR3: TGTGCCAGCTCACCCCGCAACACGGGGGTATCCTACGAGCAGTACTTC. This encodes CASSPRNTGVSYEQYF.

The chain recombines TRBV7-9 with TRBJ2-3, with D unclear. Looked up from germline, CDR1 is SEHNR and CDR2 is FQNEAQ (reference sequence). V was trimmed by 2 bases and J by 5 bases, leaving 20 bases between them. This CDR3 has 17 amino acids. The CDR3 is CASSLIGEPLMKDTQYF. The CDR3 bases are TGTGCCAGCAGCTTAATCGGCGAGCCTTTAATGAAAGATACGCAGTATTTT.

This chain links TRBV19 with TRBJ2-7; TRBD1 matches at 8 bases. CDR1 is LNHDA, CDR2 SQIVND, per germline (reference sequence). With V trimmed by 6 bases and J by 2 bases, 9 bases remained unmatched. CDR3 length: 15 amino acids. The CDR3 protein is CASSFSWTGTYEQYF. In DNA form, the CDR3 reads TGTGCCAGTAGCTTTTCGTGGACAGGGACCTACGAGCAGTACTTC.

V and J are TRBV21-1 and TRBJ2-7; the D call of TRBD2 is as the table states it, not checked on the DNA. TRBV21-1 is annotated as a pseudogene. This CDR3 has 18 amino acids. This CDR3 reads CASRGAPGLAASSYEQYF. CDR3 in DNA: TGTGCCAGCAGGGGGGCCCCGGGACTAGCGGCCAGCTCCTACGAGCAGTACTTC.